Shown below are 8 T cell receptor beta chains from a single sample sequenced in a study of monozygotic twins with inflammatory bowel disease. TCRdb re-called the 5' RACE reads; one entry per CDR3 protein, DNA not given. Found here are 300,000 to 400,000 distinct CDR3 sequences; the top ten clones hold 2%. Sequencing input: blood. These TCRs come from a human donor with ulcerative colitis or Crohn's disease, or a healthy co-twin of an affected twin (not recorded which).

This rearrangement joins TRBV14 to TRBJ2-7. This CDR3 has 14 residues. CDR1 is SGHDN and CDR2 is FVKESK in the germline V gene. This chain's CDR3 is CASSQGVGFYEQYF.

CDR3 sequence: CASSTTQNLGRETQYF. V and J are TRBV21-1 and TRBJ2-5. TRBV21-1 is marked as a pseudogene. This CDR3 spans 16 amino acids.

J is TRBJ2-7 and V is TRBV5-1; there is no DNA to check the TCRdb D call of TRBD1. Germline-derived CDR1 and CDR2 are SGHRS and YFSETQ. The CDR3 consists of 14 residues. The CDR3 here is CASSSRGQSNEQYF. Full variable domain (outside the CDR3, taken from reference TRBV5-1 and TRBJ2-7): KAGVTQTPRYLIKTRGQQVTLSCSPISGHRSVSWYQQTPGQGLQFLFEYFSETQRNKGNFPGRFSGRQFSNSRSEMNVSTLELGDSALYLCASSSRGQSNEQYFGPGTRLTVT.

J is TRBJ2-3 and V is TRBV4-1. The length of the CDR3 is 13 residues. Germline V gene sequence: CDR1 MGHRA, CDR2 YSYEKL. The chain's CDR3 is CASSYGPTDTQYF.

V gene TRBV7-9 combines with J gene TRBJ2-5; TCRdb picks TRBD2, but there is no DNA to check that call. This CDR3 contains 13 residues. The V gene's germline CDR1 is SEHNR and CDR2 FQNEAQ (reference sequence). CDR3 region: CASSYRTKETQYF.

This chain joins TRBV6-5 and TRBJ1-2; without DNA, the TCRdb call of TRBD1 cannot be checked. Germline CDR1 reads MNHEY; CDR2 reads SVGAGI. The CDR3 loop spans 13 amino acids. The CDR3 sequence: CASSYQGDYGYTF.

The V gene is TRBV6-5, the J gene TRBJ1-5; the D gene TCRdb calls, TRBD1, cannot be checked with no DNA. The CDR3 length is 15 residues. The V gene's germline CDR1 is MNHEY and CDR2 SVGAGI. The CDR3 sequence is CASSNKYQGNQPQHF.

The chain couples TRBV25-1 to TRBJ2-1; TCRdb's D gene call, TRBD2, goes unchecked for lack of DNA. The CDR3 totals 15 residues. Germline V lookup: CDR1 MGHDK, CDR2 SYGVNS. Here the CDR3 reads CASSDSGRTYNEQFF. Filled out from reference TRBV25-1 and TRBJ2-1, the complete variable domain reads EADIYQTPRYLVIGTGKKITLECSQTMGHDKMYWYQQDPGMELHLIHYSYGVNSTEKGDLSSESTVSRIRTEHFPLTLESARPSHTSQYLCASSDSGRTYNEQFFGPGTRLTVL.